These T cell receptor beta chains were read from a single sample in a study of shared clonotypes between healthy human individuals. TCRdb keeps only in-frame clones here, not all; method: immunoSEQ multiplex PCR. The table includes about 2 million clones, around 96% detected once. Input material: naive CD8+ T cells sorted from blood. The receptors derive from a man in his late teens or twenties in good health. Both conserved end residues are part of each CDR3. The D gene is left open where the match is weak. Size is stated for part of the rows, as once, few or many counts, or as a class when the clone is expanded.

j_call: TRBJ2-1
v_call: TRBV4-3
d_call: TRBD2
clone_size: .
cdr3_aa: CASSQEASGSYNEQFF
cdr3_nt: TGCGCCAGCAGCCAAGAGGCTAGCGGGAGCTACAATGAGCAGTTCTTC

j_call: TRBJ2-7
v_call: TRBV5-6
d_call: TRBD2
clone_size: .
cdr3_aa: CASSLLGTTNF
cdr3_nt: TGTGCCAGCAGCTTGTTAGGGACTACAAACTTC

j_call: TRBJ1-4
v_call: TRBV5-6
d_call: .
clone_size: .
cdr3_aa: CASSLVGPANEKLFF
cdr3_nt: TGTGCCAGCAGCTTGGTCGGGCCTGCTAATGAAAAACTGTTTTTT

j_call: TRBJ2-7
v_call: TRBV6-1
d_call: .
clone_size: .
cdr3_aa: CASRATLYEQYF
cdr3_nt: TGTGCCAGCAGGGCTACCCTCTACGAGCAGTACTTC

j_call: TRBJ2-6
v_call: TRBV7-6
d_call: TRBD1
clone_size: once
cdr3_aa: CASSRLPGTGVGANVLTF
cdr3_nt: TGTGCCAGCAGCCGACTCCCCGGGACAGGGGTAGGGGCCAACGTCCTGACTTTC

j_call: TRBJ1-5
v_call: TRBV19
d_call: TRBD1
clone_size: .
cdr3_aa: CASSRDREGWYQPQHF
cdr3_nt: TGTGCCAGTAGTCGTGACAGGGAGGGGTGGTATCAGCCCCAGCATTTT

j_call: TRBJ2-7
v_call: TRBV14
d_call: .
clone_size: .
cdr3_aa: CASSQDFGAHSYEQYF
cdr3_nt: TGTGCCAGCAGCCAAGATTTCGGGGCTCACTCCTACGAGCAGTACTTC

j_call: TRBJ2-7
v_call: TRBV30
d_call: .
clone_size: .
cdr3_aa: CAWSVLFGEQYF
cdr3_nt: TGTGCCTGGAGTGTACTTTTCGGGGAGCAGTACTTC

j_call: TRBJ1-2
v_call: TRBV5-6
d_call: .
clone_size: .
cdr3_aa: CASSPTENYGYTF
cdr3_nt: TGTGCCAGCAGCCCGACAGAGAACTATGGCTACACCTTC

j_call: TRBJ2-7
v_call: TRBV7-6
d_call: .
clone_size: .
cdr3_aa: CASSLMVSGTYEQYF
cdr3_nt: TGTGCCAGCAGCTTAATGGTCTCAGGGACCTACGAGCAGTACTTC

j_call: TRBJ2-3
v_call: TRBV7-9
d_call: TRBD2
clone_size: .
cdr3_aa: CASSLGTSGGPGDTQYF
cdr3_nt: TGTGCCAGCAGCCTCGGGACTAGCGGGGGGCCGGGAGATACGCAGTATTTT

j_call: TRBJ2-5
v_call: TRBV9
d_call: .
clone_size: once
cdr3_aa: CASSVVPGAQETQYF
cdr3_nt: TGTGCCAGCAGCGTAGTTCCGGGGGCCCAAGAGACCCAGTACTTC

j_call: TRBJ2-1
v_call: TRBV30
d_call: TRBD2
clone_size: .
cdr3_aa: CAWSASVLAGVLDNEQFF
cdr3_nt: TGTGCCTGGAGTGCGTCTGTACTAGCGGGGGTTCTCGACAATGAGCAGTTCTTC

j_call: TRBJ2-5
v_call: TRBV5-1
d_call: TRBD2
clone_size: once
cdr3_aa: CASSGLAGDQETQYF
cdr3_nt: TGCGCCAGCAGCGGACTAGCGGGAGACCAAGAGACCCAGTACTTC

j_call: TRBJ1-1
v_call: TRBV6-1
d_call: .
clone_size: .
cdr3_aa: CASSEATGWETEAFF
cdr3_nt: TGTGCCAGCAGTGAAGCAACAGGGTGGGAGACTGAAGCTTTCTTT

j_call: TRBJ2-5
v_call: TRBV28
d_call: TRBD1
clone_size: once
cdr3_aa: CASSSPGTEYQETQYF
cdr3_nt: TGTGCCAGCAGTTCCCCCGGGACAGAGTACCAAGAGACCCAGTACTTC

j_call: TRBJ1-1
v_call: TRBV6-5
d_call: TRBD1
clone_size: .
cdr3_aa: CASSSRGMNTEAFF
cdr3_nt: TGTGCCAGCAGTTCCAGGGGGATGAACACTGAAGCTTTCTTT

j_call: TRBJ1-2
v_call: TRBV27
d_call: .
clone_size: .
cdr3_aa: CASSYGGGVYGYTF
cdr3_nt: TGTGCCAGCAGTTATGGAGGAGGGGTCTATGGCTACACCTTC

j_call: TRBJ1-3
v_call: TRBV4-1
d_call: .
clone_size: .
cdr3_aa: CASSQERPRGNTIYF
cdr3_nt: TGCGCCAGCAGCCAAGAACGGCCCCGGGGTAACACCATATATTTT

j_call: TRBJ2-1
v_call: TRBV7-2
d_call: .
clone_size: .
cdr3_aa: CASSLTTGWGPNNEQFF
cdr3_nt: TGTGCCAGCAGCTTGACGACAGGTTGGGGGCCAAACAATGAGCAGTTCTTC

j_call: TRBJ2-7
v_call: TRBV2
d_call: TRBD1
clone_size: .
cdr3_aa: CASSLTGMNYEQYF
cdr3_nt: TGTGCCAGCAGTCTGACAGGGATGAACTACGAGCAGTACTTC

j_call: TRBJ1-4
v_call: TRBV6-6
d_call: TRBD1
clone_size: .
cdr3_aa: CASSGTGEGSEKLFF
cdr3_nt: TGTGCCAGCAGTGGGACAGGGGAAGGTAGTGAAAAACTGTTTTTT

j_call: TRBJ2-7
v_call: TRBV27
d_call: .
clone_size: .
cdr3_aa: CASSPPNVGGPGEQYF
cdr3_nt: TGTGCCAGCTCCCCCCCTAACGTGGGGGGGCCGGGCGAGCAGTACTTC

j_call: TRBJ2-2
v_call: TRBV18
d_call: .
clone_size: .
cdr3_aa: CASPPGGAGVVTGELFF
cdr3_nt: TGTGCCAGCCCACCCGGGGGCGCGGGGGTAGTTACCGGGGAGCTGTTTTTT

j_call: TRBJ2-4
v_call: TRBV7-9
d_call: .
clone_size: once
cdr3_aa: CASSLEQYENIQYF
cdr3_nt: TGTGCCAGCAGCTTAGAACAGTACGAGAACATTCAGTACTTC

j_call: TRBJ2-5
v_call: TRBV7-9
d_call: .
clone_size: .
cdr3_aa: CASSLAFQVGETQYF
cdr3_nt: TGTGCCAGCAGCTTAGCTTTCCAAGTGGGGGAGACCCAGTACTTC

j_call: TRBJ2-7
v_call: TRBV4-1
d_call: .
clone_size: .
cdr3_aa: CASSQLDGYEQYF
cdr3_nt: TGCGCCAGCAGCCAGCTAGACGGATACGAGCAGTACTTC

j_call: TRBJ1-1
v_call: TRBV9
d_call: .
clone_size: .
cdr3_aa: CASSSDSLPGAFF
cdr3_nt: TGTGCCAGCAGCTCCGACAGTCTCCCAGGGGCTTTCTTT

j_call: TRBJ2-1
v_call: TRBV30
d_call: TRBD2
clone_size: once
cdr3_aa: CAWNIPLVLAINEQFF
cdr3_nt: TGTGCCTGGAATATTCCCTTAGTACTAGCGATAAATGAGCAGTTCTTC

j_call: TRBJ2-5
v_call: TRBV7-9
d_call: TRBD1
clone_size: .
cdr3_aa: CASSFGTGPFQETQYF
cdr3_nt: TGTGCCAGCAGCTTTGGGACAGGGCCTTTCCAAGAGACCCAGTACTTC

j_call: TRBJ2-7
v_call: TRBV9
d_call: TRBD2
clone_size: .
cdr3_aa: CASSETSGGFYEQYF
cdr3_nt: TGTGCCAGCAGCGAAACTAGCGGGGGTTTCTACGAGCAGTACTTC

j_call: TRBJ2-2
v_call: TRBV19
d_call: .
clone_size: .
cdr3_aa: CASSPPWETGELFF
cdr3_nt: TGTGCCAGTAGTCCCCCTTGGGAAACCGGGGAGCTGTTTTTT

j_call: TRBJ1-6
v_call: TRBV4-3
d_call: TRBD1
clone_size: .
cdr3_aa: CASSQDYGQGGYNSPLHF
cdr3_nt: TGCGCCAGCAGCCAAGATTATGGACAGGGCGGCTATAATTCACCCCTCCACTTT

j_call: TRBJ1-1
v_call: TRBV7-9
d_call: .
clone_size: .
cdr3_aa: CASSLPGDTEAFF
cdr3_nt: TGTGCCAGCAGCCTTCCGGGGGACACTGAAGCTTTCTTT

j_call: TRBJ2-5
v_call: TRBV6-5
d_call: .
clone_size: once
cdr3_aa: CASSGLRETQYF
cdr3_nt: TGTGCCAGCAGCGGACTACGGGAGACCCAGTACTTC

j_call: TRBJ2-5
v_call: TRBV7-8
d_call: TRBD2
clone_size: .
cdr3_aa: CASSLISREREETQYF
cdr3_nt: TGTGCCAGCAGCTTAATCTCGCGGGAGCGGGAAGAGACCCAGTACTTC

j_call: TRBJ1-6
v_call: TRBV6-5
d_call: .
clone_size: once
cdr3_aa: CASSPVVNSPLHF
cdr3_nt: TGTGCCAGCAGTCCGGTCGTAAATTCACCCCTCCACTTT

j_call: TRBJ1-5
v_call: TRBV19
d_call: .
clone_size: .
cdr3_aa: CASSYVTHRSNQPQHF
cdr3_nt: TGTGCCAGTAGTTACGTTACTCACAGGAGCAATCAGCCCCAGCATTTT

j_call: TRBJ1-2
v_call: TRBV4-2
d_call: .
clone_size: .
cdr3_aa: CASSQDLAQANYGYTF
cdr3_nt: TGTGCCAGCAGCCAAGATCTAGCGCAGGCTAACTATGGCTACACCTTC